The 13 T cell receptor beta chains listed next were all sequenced from one sample in a study of T cells expressing NK-cell markers. TCRdb reprocessed the 5' RACE reads, keeping one entry per CDR3 protein, no DNA. The ten most abundant clones cover roughly a tenth of a sample with 350,000 to 400,000 distinct CDR3 sequences. The sequenced sample was blood T cells: a sorted CD56 or NKG2C T cell subset, CD4+ or CD8+ T cells, or bulk PBMC T cells (not recorded which). Receptors originate from a woman aged 45-65 years in good health.

This chain joins TRBV5-1 and TRBJ1-1; TCRdb calls TRBD1, which cannot be checked without DNA. Germline loops: CDR1 SGHRS, CDR2 YFSETQ. This CDR3 spans 14 amino acids. CDR3 in amino acids: CASSPRWGPTEAFF.

The V call is TRBV5-1, the J call TRBJ2-6. Per the germline V gene, CDR1 is SGHRS and CDR2 is YFSETQ. The CDR3 consists of 15 residues. The CDR3: CASSARQPGANVLTF.

The chain employs TRBV10-1 and TRBJ2-7; the D call of TRBD1 rests on TCRdb alone, since no DNA is present to check it. The CDR3 runs 14 residues. Germline loops: CDR1 WNHNN, CDR2 SYGVQD (reference sequence). This CDR3 reads CASSESLGGYEQYF.

The chain joins TRBV20-1 to TRBJ2-5. Germline V lookup: CDR1 DFQATT, CDR2 SNEGSKA (reference sequence). The CDR3 sequence is 17 residues long. This CDR3 reads CSASVLSGIASQETQYF.

V and J are TRBV12-3 or TRBV12-4 and TRBJ2-7; the D gene TCRdb calls, TRBD2, cannot be checked with no DNA. This CDR3 is 14 amino acids long. CDR3 sequence: CASSFEAGEHEQYF.

This sequence joins TRBV19 and TRBJ1-5; TCRdb's D call, TRBD1, is unchecked because there is no DNA. CDR1 is LNHDA and CDR2 is SQIVND in the germline V gene (reference sequence). This CDR3 region has 14 residues. CDR3 sequence reads: CASRGQGANQPQHF.

The chain couples TRBV10-3 to TRBJ2-4. Germline CDR1 ENHRY, CDR2 SYGVKD. The CDR3 contains 17 residues. The CDR3 loop reads CAISESFSGAAKNIQYF.

The genes are TRBV12-5 and TRBJ2-1. CDR1 and CDR2 (germline): LGHNT, FRNRAP. The CDR3 contains 16 residues. CDR3 in amino acids: CASGLVLLVAVVEQFF.

The chain employs TRBV5-5 and TRBJ2-2; TCRdb's D call of TRBD2 is untestable without DNA. Per germline, CDR1 SGHKS and CDR2 YYEKEE (reference sequence). This CDR3 has 15 residues. The CDR3 loop reads CASSFLGGSHGELFF.

J is TRBJ1-2 and V is TRBV6-5; as DNA is missing, the TRBD1 call by TCRdb cannot be tested. Germline V gene lookup returns CDR1 MNHEY and CDR2 SVGAGI. This CDR3 has 16 residues. The CDR3 protein is CASSYSGMLGGEGYTF.

V gene TRBV29-1 combines with J gene TRBJ2-3. The CDR3 is 11 residues long. CDR1 and CDR2 (germline): SQVTM, ANQGSEA. The CDR3 sequence: CSVRSTDTQYF.

The chain links TRBV6-6 to TRBJ2-3; TCRdb's D call, TRBD2, is unchecked because there is no DNA. The CDR3 is made up of 16 amino acids. Germline V gene sequence: CDR1 MNHNY, CDR2 SVGAGI (reference sequence). The chain's CDR3 is CASSYPLAGTTDTQYF.

The rearrangement joins TRBV5-5 to TRBJ1-5; checking the TCRdb D call of TRBD1 is not possible without DNA. The CDR3 has 18 residues. Per germline, CDR1 SGHKS and CDR2 YYEKEE (reference sequence). CDR3 sequence reads: CASSLLLADRGLSQPQHF.